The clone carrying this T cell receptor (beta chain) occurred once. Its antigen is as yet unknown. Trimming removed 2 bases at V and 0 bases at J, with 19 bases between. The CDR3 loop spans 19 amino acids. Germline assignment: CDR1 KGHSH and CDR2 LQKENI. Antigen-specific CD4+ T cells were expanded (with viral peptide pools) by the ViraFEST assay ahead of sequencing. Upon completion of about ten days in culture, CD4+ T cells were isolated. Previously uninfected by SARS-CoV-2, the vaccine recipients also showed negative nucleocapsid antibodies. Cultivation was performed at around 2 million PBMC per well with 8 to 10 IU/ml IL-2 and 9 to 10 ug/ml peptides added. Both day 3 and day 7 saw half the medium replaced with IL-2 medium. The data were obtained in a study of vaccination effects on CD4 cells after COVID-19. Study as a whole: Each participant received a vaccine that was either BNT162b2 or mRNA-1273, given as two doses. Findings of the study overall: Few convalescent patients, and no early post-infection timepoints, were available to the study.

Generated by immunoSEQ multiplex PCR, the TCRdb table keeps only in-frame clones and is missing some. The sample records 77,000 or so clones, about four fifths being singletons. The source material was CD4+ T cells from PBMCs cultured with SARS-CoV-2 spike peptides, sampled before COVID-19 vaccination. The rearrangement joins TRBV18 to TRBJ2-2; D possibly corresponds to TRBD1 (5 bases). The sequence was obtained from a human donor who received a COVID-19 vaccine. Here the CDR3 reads CASSPFSLLTETNTGELFF. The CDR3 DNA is TGTGCCAGCTCACCATTCTCACTTTTGACAGAGACGAACACCGGGGAGCTGTTTTTT.